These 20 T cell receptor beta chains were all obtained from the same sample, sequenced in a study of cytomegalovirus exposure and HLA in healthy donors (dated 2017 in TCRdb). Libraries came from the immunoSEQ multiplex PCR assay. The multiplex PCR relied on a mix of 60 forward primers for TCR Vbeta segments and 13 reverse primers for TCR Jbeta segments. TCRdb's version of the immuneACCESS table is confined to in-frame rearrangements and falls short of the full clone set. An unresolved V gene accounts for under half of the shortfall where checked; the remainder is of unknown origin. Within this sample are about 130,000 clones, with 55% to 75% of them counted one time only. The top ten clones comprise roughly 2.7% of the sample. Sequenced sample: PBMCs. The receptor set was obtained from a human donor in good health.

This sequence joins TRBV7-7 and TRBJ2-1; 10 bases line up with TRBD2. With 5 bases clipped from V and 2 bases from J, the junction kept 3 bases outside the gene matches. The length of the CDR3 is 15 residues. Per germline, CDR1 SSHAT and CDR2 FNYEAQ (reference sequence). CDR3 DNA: TGTGCCAGCAGCGCTAGCGGGAGCACCTACAATGAGCAGTTCTTC. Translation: CASSASGSTYNEQFF.

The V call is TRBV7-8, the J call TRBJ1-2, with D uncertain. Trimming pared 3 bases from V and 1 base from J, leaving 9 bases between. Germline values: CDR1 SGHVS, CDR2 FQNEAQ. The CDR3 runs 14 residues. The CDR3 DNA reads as TGTGCCAGCAGCTTGGGAGGTGGTAACTATGGCTACACCTTC. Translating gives CASSLGGGNYGYTF.

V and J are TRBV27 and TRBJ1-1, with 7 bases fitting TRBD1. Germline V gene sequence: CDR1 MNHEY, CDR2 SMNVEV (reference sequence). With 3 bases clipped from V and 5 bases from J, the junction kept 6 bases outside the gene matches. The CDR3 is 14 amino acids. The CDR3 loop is CASSLTGLRTEAFF. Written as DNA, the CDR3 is TGTGCCAGCAGTTTGACAGGGTTGAGGACTGAAGCTTTCTTT.

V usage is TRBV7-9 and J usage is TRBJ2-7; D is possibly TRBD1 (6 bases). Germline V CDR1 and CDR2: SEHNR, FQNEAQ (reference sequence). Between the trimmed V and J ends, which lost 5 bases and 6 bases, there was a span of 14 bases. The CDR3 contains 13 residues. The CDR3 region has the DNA TGTGCCAGCAGCCCTCCTTTAGGGGGCGAGCAGTACTTC. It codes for CASSPPLGGEQYF.

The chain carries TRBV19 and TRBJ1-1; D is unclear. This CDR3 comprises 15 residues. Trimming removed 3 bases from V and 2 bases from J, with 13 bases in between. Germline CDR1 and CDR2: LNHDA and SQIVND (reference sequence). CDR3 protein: CASSILHSFNTEAFF. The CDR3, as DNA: TGTGCCAGTAGTATTCTGCACAGCTTTAACACTGAAGCTTTCTTT.

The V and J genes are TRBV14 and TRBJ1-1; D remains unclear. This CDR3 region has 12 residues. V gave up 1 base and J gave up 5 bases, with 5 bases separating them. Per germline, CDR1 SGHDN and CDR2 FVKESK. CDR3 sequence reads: CASSQVITEAFF. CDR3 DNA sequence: TGTGCCAGCAGCCAAGTAATTACTGAAGCTTTCTTT.

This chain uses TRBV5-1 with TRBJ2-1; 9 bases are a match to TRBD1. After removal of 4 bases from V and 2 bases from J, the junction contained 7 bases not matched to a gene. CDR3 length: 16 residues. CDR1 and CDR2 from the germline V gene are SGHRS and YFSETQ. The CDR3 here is CASSIGTGSAYNEQFF. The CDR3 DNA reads TGCGCCAGCAGCATAGGGACAGGGTCGGCCTACAATGAGCAGTTCTTC.

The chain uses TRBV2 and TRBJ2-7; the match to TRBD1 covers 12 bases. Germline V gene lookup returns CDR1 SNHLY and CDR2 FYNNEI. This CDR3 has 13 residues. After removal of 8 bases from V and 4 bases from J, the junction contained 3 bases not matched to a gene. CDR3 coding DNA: TGTGCCAGCGCGGGACAGGGGGCGTACGAGCAGTACTTC. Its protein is CASAGQGAYEQYF. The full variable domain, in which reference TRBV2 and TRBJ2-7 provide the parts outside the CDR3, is EPEVTQTPSHQVTQMGQEVILRCVPISNHLYFYWYRQILGQKVEFLVSFYNNEISEKSEIFDDQFSVERPDGSNFTLKIRSTKLEDSAMYFCASAGQGAYEQYFGPGTRLTVT.

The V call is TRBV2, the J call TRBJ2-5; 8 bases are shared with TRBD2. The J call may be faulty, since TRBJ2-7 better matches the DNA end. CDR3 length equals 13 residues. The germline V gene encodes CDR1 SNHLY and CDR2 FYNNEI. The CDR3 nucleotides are TGTGCCAGCAGGGGACTAGAATACTACGAGCAGTACTTC. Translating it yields CASRGLEYYEQYF.

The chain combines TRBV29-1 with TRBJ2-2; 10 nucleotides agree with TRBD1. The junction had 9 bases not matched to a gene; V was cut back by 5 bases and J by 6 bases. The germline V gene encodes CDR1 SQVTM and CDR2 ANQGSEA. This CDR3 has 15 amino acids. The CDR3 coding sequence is TGCAGCGTTCTTAAGGACAGGGGGAGAGCCGGGGAGCTGTTTTTT. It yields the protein CSVLKDRGRAGELFF.

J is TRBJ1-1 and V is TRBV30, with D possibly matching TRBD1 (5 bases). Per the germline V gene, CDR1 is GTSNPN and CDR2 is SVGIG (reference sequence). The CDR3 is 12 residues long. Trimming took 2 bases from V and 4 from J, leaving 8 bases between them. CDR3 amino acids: CAWSPGGTEAFF. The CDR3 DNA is TGTGCCTGGAGTCCGGGGGGCACTGAAGCTTTCTTT.

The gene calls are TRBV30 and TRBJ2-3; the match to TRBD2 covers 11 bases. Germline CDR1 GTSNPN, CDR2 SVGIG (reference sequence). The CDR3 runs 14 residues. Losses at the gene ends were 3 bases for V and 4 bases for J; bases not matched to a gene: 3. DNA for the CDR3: TGTGCCTGGAGCCCACTAGCGGGAGCAGATACGCAGTATTTT. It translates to CAWSPLAGADTQYF.

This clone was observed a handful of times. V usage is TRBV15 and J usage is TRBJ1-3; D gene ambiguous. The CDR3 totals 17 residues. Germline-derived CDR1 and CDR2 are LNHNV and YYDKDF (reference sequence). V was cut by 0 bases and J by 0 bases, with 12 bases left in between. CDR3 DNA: TGTGCCACCAGCAGAGAGGAGCATCAACCCTCTGGAAACACCATATATTTT. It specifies CATSREEHQPSGNTIYF.

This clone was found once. CDR3: CASRNPGQGAEAFF. DNA of the CDR3: TGTGCCAGCAGAAACCCGGGACAGGGGGCTGAAGCTTTCTTT. The rearrangement links TRBV6-6 to TRBJ1-1; 11 bases fit TRBD1. The length of the CDR3 is 14 residues. Germline V gene lookup returns CDR1 MNHNY and CDR2 SVGAGI (reference sequence). Unmatched junction bases numbered 6, after V lost 6 bases and J lost 6 bases.

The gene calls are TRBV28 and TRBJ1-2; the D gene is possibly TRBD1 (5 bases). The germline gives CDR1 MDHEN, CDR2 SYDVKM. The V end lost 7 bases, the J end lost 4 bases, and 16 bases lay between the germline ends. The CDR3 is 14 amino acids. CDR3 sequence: CASIDSNWGYGYTF. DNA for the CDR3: TGTGCCAGCATCGACAGCAACTGGGGCTATGGCTACACCTTC.

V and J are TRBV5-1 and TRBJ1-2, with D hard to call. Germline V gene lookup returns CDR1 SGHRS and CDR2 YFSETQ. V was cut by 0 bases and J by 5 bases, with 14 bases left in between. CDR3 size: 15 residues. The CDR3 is CASSLDSLNFYGYTF. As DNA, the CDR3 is TGCGCCAGCAGCTTGGATTCCCTCAACTTTTATGGCTACACCTTC.

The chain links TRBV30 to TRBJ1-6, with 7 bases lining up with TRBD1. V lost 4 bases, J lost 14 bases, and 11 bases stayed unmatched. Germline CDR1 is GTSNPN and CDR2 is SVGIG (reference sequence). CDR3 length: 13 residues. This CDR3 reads CAWKGAGGHTLHF. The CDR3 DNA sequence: TGTGCCTGGAAGGGGGCAGGTGGCCACACCCTCCACTTT.

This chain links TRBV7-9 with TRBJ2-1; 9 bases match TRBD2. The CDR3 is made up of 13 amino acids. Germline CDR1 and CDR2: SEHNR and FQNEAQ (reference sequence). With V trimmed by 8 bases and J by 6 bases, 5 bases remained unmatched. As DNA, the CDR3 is TGTGCCAGCCGCGGGGGGGCTGGCAATGAGCAGTTCTTC. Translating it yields CASRGGAGNEQFF.

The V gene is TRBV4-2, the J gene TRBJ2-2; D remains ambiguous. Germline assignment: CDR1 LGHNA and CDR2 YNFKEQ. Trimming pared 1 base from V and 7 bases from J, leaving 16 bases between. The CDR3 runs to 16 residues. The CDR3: CASSQGQLGPGGELFF. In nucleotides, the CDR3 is TGTGCCAGCAGCCAAGGTCAGCTGGGTCCGGGCGGGGAGCTGTTTTTT.

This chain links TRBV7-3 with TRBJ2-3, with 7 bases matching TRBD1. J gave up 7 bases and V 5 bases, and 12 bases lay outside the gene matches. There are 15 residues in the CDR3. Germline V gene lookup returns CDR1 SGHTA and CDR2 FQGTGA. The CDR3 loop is CASSRDGTVGNTQYF. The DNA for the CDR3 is TGTGCCAGCAGCCGGGACGGGACAGTCGGGAATACGCAGTATTTT.